Listed below are T cell receptor beta chains from one sample, sequenced in a study of CD8 T cells in Susac syndrome. TCRdb re-derived calls from the immunoSEQ multiplex PCR reads in MiXCR, one entry per CDR3 protein. The sample has about 140,000 distinct CDR3 sequences; 90% to 95% are singletons. Sequencing was carried out using CD4+ T cells from PBMCs. These receptors were taken from a human donor with multiple sclerosis. CDR3s include the opening cysteine and the closing phenylalanine or tryptophan. Fields, in order: J gene, V gene, D gene, CDR3 protein. D genes are given only for firm matches.

j_gene: TRBJ2-7
v_gene: TRBV29-1
d_gene: NA
CDR3aa: CSVAGVGEQYF

j_gene: TRBJ2-7
v_gene: TRBV12-3/TRBV12-4
d_gene: TRBD1
CDR3aa: CASSQGAGEQYF

j_gene: TRBJ2-5
v_gene: TRBV3-1
d_gene: NA
CDR3aa: CASSPWVDAVDQYF

j_gene: TRBJ2-7
v_gene: TRBV9
d_gene: NA
CDR3aa: CASGGSTYEQYF

j_gene: TRBJ2-5
v_gene: TRBV20-1
d_gene: NA
CDR3aa: CSASAGIQETQYF

j_gene: TRBJ2-7
v_gene: TRBV25-1
d_gene: NA
CDR3aa: CASSETGQGYEQYF

j_gene: TRBJ1-6
v_gene: TRBV11-2
d_gene: NA
CDR3aa: CASSRLATAAPLHF

j_gene: TRBJ1-2
v_gene: TRBV20-1
d_gene: NA
CDR3aa: CSAILQGGRNYGYTF

j_gene: TRBJ1-1
v_gene: TRBV2
d_gene: NA
CDR3aa: CASTFSKGIAEAFF

j_gene: TRBJ2-1
v_gene: TRBV14
d_gene: NA
CDR3aa: CASSHAIGRGGYNEQFF

j_gene: TRBJ1-4
v_gene: TRBV30
d_gene: TRBD1
CDR3aa: CAWSSGQGDGEKLFF

j_gene: TRBJ2-3
v_gene: TRBV7-9
d_gene: NA
CDR3aa: CASSPAGQARTDTQYF

j_gene: TRBJ1-1
v_gene: TRBV14
d_gene: NA
CDR3aa: CASSQEMRGTEAFF

j_gene: TRBJ2-6
v_gene: TRBV24-1
d_gene: NA
CDR3aa: CATSDSASGANVLTF

j_gene: TRBJ2-7
v_gene: TRBV9
d_gene: NA
CDR3aa: CASSVRAMGEQYF

j_gene: TRBJ2-7
v_gene: TRBV5-1
d_gene: TRBD2
CDR3aa: CASSRREASSYEQYF

j_gene: TRBJ1-5
v_gene: TRBV19
d_gene: NA
CDR3aa: CASRKPTLGQPQHF

j_gene: TRBJ2-7
v_gene: TRBV6-1
d_gene: TRBD1
CDR3aa: CATMGQGMSEQYF

j_gene: TRBJ2-7
v_gene: TRBV3-1
d_gene: NA
CDR3aa: CASSQDRTKSSYEQYF

j_gene: TRBJ1-1
v_gene: TRBV12-3/TRBV12-4
d_gene: NA
CDR3aa: CASSLNLGLASLYTEAFF

j_gene: TRBJ2-3
v_gene: TRBV4-3
d_gene: NA
CDR3aa: CASSQVAGSTDTQYF

j_gene: TRBJ2-7
v_gene: TRBV11-2
d_gene: NA
CDR3aa: CASSLVDSYEQYF

j_gene: TRBJ1-1
v_gene: TRBV12-3/TRBV12-4
d_gene: NA
CDR3aa: CASSLALGEAFF

j_gene: TRBJ2-7
v_gene: TRBV3-1
d_gene: NA
CDR3aa: CASSQDLLGEQYF

j_gene: TRBJ2-3
v_gene: TRBV5-1
d_gene: NA
CDR3aa: CASSFIQDTQYF

j_gene: TRBJ2-7
v_gene: TRBV28
d_gene: NA
CDR3aa: CASSFGRSYEQYF

j_gene: TRBJ2-7
v_gene: TRBV27
d_gene: NA
CDR3aa: CASSLLAKSSYEQYF

j_gene: TRBJ1-1
v_gene: TRBV14
d_gene: TRBD1
CDR3aa: CASSPGRNRGMDTEAFF

j_gene: TRBJ2-1
v_gene: TRBV28
d_gene: TRBD2
CDR3aa: CASSSPSAGTYNEQFF

j_gene: TRBJ1-3
v_gene: TRBV9
d_gene: TRBD1
CDR3aa: CASSAGTAGNTIYF

j_gene: TRBJ2-3
v_gene: TRBV5-1
d_gene: NA
CDR3aa: CASSPSPQVRSANPDTQYF

j_gene: TRBJ2-5
v_gene: TRBV11-2
d_gene: TRBD1
CDR3aa: CASSPTGGLETQYF

j_gene: TRBJ2-6
v_gene: TRBV9
d_gene: NA
CDR3aa: CASSVEGAGANVLTF

j_gene: TRBJ2-3
v_gene: TRBV4-1
d_gene: NA
CDR3aa: CASRAYATGDTQYF

j_gene: TRBJ1-1
v_gene: TRBV12-3/TRBV12-4
d_gene: TRBD1
CDR3aa: CASSRGGAFQDTEAFF

j_gene: TRBJ2-3
v_gene: TRBV6-2/TRBV6-3
d_gene: TRBD1
CDR3aa: CASSAGTGGLDTQYF

j_gene: TRBJ1-2
v_gene: TRBV28
d_gene: TRBD1
CDR3aa: CASSLGQNYGYTF

j_gene: TRBJ2-1
v_gene: TRBV6-2/TRBV6-3
d_gene: NA
CDR3aa: CASSYSNDEQFF

j_gene: TRBJ2-1
v_gene: TRBV12-3/TRBV12-4
d_gene: NA
CDR3aa: CASSFQDNEQFF

j_gene: TRBJ2-7
v_gene: TRBV30
d_gene: TRBD1
CDR3aa: CAWSRGGQGSYEQYF

j_gene: TRBJ2-7
v_gene: TRBV11-2
d_gene: NA
CDR3aa: CASSLDLGSSEQYF

j_gene: TRBJ2-2
v_gene: TRBV12-3/TRBV12-4
d_gene: NA
CDR3aa: CASTLVGELFF

j_gene: TRBJ2-7
v_gene: TRBV9
d_gene: TRBD2
CDR3aa: CASSRTSGTWYEQYF

j_gene: TRBJ2-7
v_gene: TRBV6-6
d_gene: NA
CDR3aa: CASSPADYEQYF

j_gene: TRBJ1-6
v_gene: TRBV4-3
d_gene: NA
CDR3aa: CASSQANSPLHF

j_gene: TRBJ2-5
v_gene: TRBV20-1
d_gene: TRBD2
CDR3aa: CSASGGLVSETQYF

j_gene: TRBJ2-7
v_gene: TRBV20-1
d_gene: TRBD2
CDR3aa: CSAPSWTSGKKTYEQYF

j_gene: TRBJ1-1
v_gene: TRBV7-8
d_gene: NA
CDR3aa: CASSFDLGNTEAFF

j_gene: TRBJ2-7
v_gene: TRBV18
d_gene: NA
CDR3aa: CASSPDNEQYF

j_gene: TRBJ2-5
v_gene: TRBV27
d_gene: TRBD1
CDR3aa: CASSLGTGQRTQYF

j_gene: TRBJ2-1
v_gene: TRBV27
d_gene: TRBD2
CDR3aa: CASSSPGTSVHEQFF

j_gene: TRBJ1-1
v_gene: TRBV11-1
d_gene: NA
CDR3aa: CASSLAGTEDTEAFF

j_gene: TRBJ2-1
v_gene: TRBV11-2
d_gene: TRBD2
CDR3aa: CASSFSVAGYNEQFF